This T cell receptor (beta chain) originates from a study of immune cell composition in non-small cell lung cancer. The study, taken as a whole, reports: Squamous lung tumours showed higher top 10 clone scores and clonality than adenocarcinomas. About 80% of squamous and around a third of adenocarcinoma cases had tumour-associated clones >0.5%. Tumour-reactive clones were not shown to match dominant in vivo tumour clones.

Germline assignment: CDR1 MRHNA and CDR2 SNTAGT. This CDR3 contains 14 residues. Trimming took off 7 bases at V and 7 bases at J, with 14 bases between the two ends. Produced via immunoSEQ multiplex PCR; TCRdb's table is partial and in-frame only. The data contain 15,000 or so clones, 69% of them seen just once; the ten biggest clones take up 6% to 9%. This clone was observed a few times. Its matching antigen is unknown. Genomic DNA came from frozen unsorted single-cell suspensions. This clonotype was sampled from a human donor with non-small cell lung cancer. This rearrangement joins TRBV6-4 to TRBJ1-6; D is unclear. The material sequenced was lung tumor tissue. CDR3 sequence: CASTPSPGNSPLHF. The CDR3 nucleotides are TGTGCCAGCACCCCCAGCCCGGGGAATTCACCCCTCCACTTT.